Listed here are 18 T cell receptor beta chains from one sample, sequenced in a study of shared clonotypes between healthy human individuals. Using immunoSEQ multiplex PCR, the repertoire was profiled, and TCRdb retains in-frame clones only, with some absent. Of 1.5 million to 1.9 million clones listed, 98% are singletons. The sequenced sample was naive CD4+ T cells sorted from blood. The subset denotes: CD45RA+ positively selected. The receptors here all came from a man aged 30 to 39 in good health.

The chain carries TRBV2 and TRBJ2-1; 7 bases fit TRBD2. The CDR3 covers 14 residues. Germline V gene lookup returns CDR1 SNHLY and CDR2 FYNNEI. The J segment lost 7 bases and the V segment lost 5 bases, leaving 8 bases of the junction unmatched. The CDR3 region has the DNA TGTGCCAGCAGTAAGATAGCGGGTCCTAATGAGCAGTTCTTC. Translation: CASSKIAGPNEQFF.

This rearrangement joins TRBV9 to TRBJ2-2; no definite D call. The CDR3 is 13 residues long. The V gene lost 1 base and the J gene lost 2 bases, with 3 bases spanning the gap. The germline CDR1 and CDR2 sequences are SGDLS and YYNGEE. Written as DNA, the CDR3 is TGTGCCAGCAGCGTAATAAACACCGGGGAGCTGTTTTTT. It is translated as CASSVINTGELFF.

The chain uses TRBV7-6 and TRBJ2-5; 9 bases line up with TRBD1. The ends lost 6 bases at V and 0 bases at J; junction bases unmatched: 8. Germline V gene lookup returns CDR1 SGHVS and CDR2 FNYEAQ. The CDR3 sequence is 16 residues long. In DNA, the CDR3 is TGTGCCAGCAGTACAGGGGGCAACGGGTACCAAGAGACCCAGTACTTC. Translated: CASSTGGNGYQETQYF. Drawing the rest from reference TRBV7-6 and TRBJ2-5, the complete variable domain is GAGVSQSPRYKVTKRGQDVALRCDPISGHVSLYWYRQALGQGPEFLTYFNYEAQQDKSGLPNDRFSAERPEGSISTLTIQRTEQRDSAMYRCASSTGGNGYQETQYFGPGTRLLVL.

The chain joins TRBV4-2 to TRBJ2-2; 12 nucleotides line up with TRBD2. Germline V gives CDR1 LGHNA, CDR2 YNFKEQ. The CDR3 extends over 17 amino acids. The V and J ends lost 3 bases and 2 bases, in that order; junction bases with no gene match: 4. CDR3 sequence (DNA): TGTGCCAGCAGCCACCACGGACTAGCGGGAAACACCGGGGAGCTGTTTTTT. Its translation is CASSHHGLAGNTGELFF.

With respect to this clone: This CDR3 is also generated by other DNA sequences in the sample. CDR3 protein: CASSLTLNQPQHF. The CDR3 bases are TGTGCCAGCAGCTTGACTTTAAATCAGCCCCAGCATTTT. The chain joins TRBV7-2 to TRBJ1-5; D remains ambiguous. The CDR3 is made up of 13 amino acids. Germline assignment: CDR1 SGHTA and CDR2 FQGNSA. The V and J ends lost 3 bases and 4 bases respectively, with 7 bases between them.

The chain employs TRBV5-1 and TRBJ2-4, with 7 bases aligning to TRBD2. Losses at the gene ends were 0 bases for V and 2 bases for J; bases not matched to a gene: 2. CDR3 length: 15 amino acids. Germline values: CDR1 SGHRS, CDR2 YFSETQ. The CDR3 nucleotides are TGCGCCAGCAGCTTGGAGGGAGGGACCAAAAACATTCAGTACTTC. Amino acid sequence: CASSLEGGTKNIQYF. The whole variable domain, remainder taken from reference TRBV5-1 and TRBJ2-4, is KAGVTQTPRYLIKTRGQQVTLSCSPISGHRSVSWYQQTPGQGLQFLFEYFSETQRNKGNFPGRFSGRQFSNSRSEMNVSTLELGDSALYLCASSLEGGTKNIQYFGAGTRLSVL.

In the case of this clone: Without the conserved terminal phenylalanine or tryptophan, this CDR3 likely stems from a read error. The DNA is omitted, as the CDR3 cannot be located on it reliably, and the CDR3 follows TCRdb's listing. This chain joins TRBV23-1 and TRBJ1-4. TRBV23-1 is reported as an ORF; its role is uncertain. From its first to its last residue, the CDR3 has 8 amino acids. The CDR3 spells CASRTRME.

The CDR3 DNA follows: TGTGCCAGTAGTGATGTTCACAGGTCGGGCACCGGGGAGCTGTTTTTT. Its protein product is CASSDVHRSGTGELFF. J is TRBJ2-2 and V is TRBV19; tentative D call: TRBD1 (5 bases). Germline-derived CDR1 and CDR2 are LNHDA and SQIVND (reference sequence). The CDR3 contains 16 residues. Between the trimmed V and J ends, which lost 5 bases and 4 bases, there was a span of 17 bases.

The chain joins TRBV7-9 to TRBJ2-7; TRBD2 matches 15 bases. There are 15 residues in the CDR3. In germline, CDR1 is SEHNR, CDR2 FQNEAQ (reference sequence). The J segment lost 2 bases and the V segment lost 8 bases, leaving 4 bases of the junction unmatched. In DNA form, the CDR3 reads TGTGCCAGCGGGGGACTAGCGGGAGGACCCTACGAGCAGTACTTC. Translated, it gives CASGGLAGGPYEQYF. Complete variable domain (other parts from reference TRBV7-9 and TRBJ2-7): DTGVSQNPRHKITKRGQNVTFRCDPISEHNRLYWYRQTLGQGPEFLTYFQNEAQLEKSRLLSDRFSAERPKGSFSTLEIQRTEQGDSAMYLCASGGLAGGPYEQYFGPGTRLTVT.

V is TRBV27 and J is TRBJ2-5, with D perhaps matching TRBD2 (5 bases). This CDR3 has 14 amino acids. The V end was cut by 5 bases, the J end by 2 bases, with 12 bases between. CDR1 and CDR2 (germline): MNHEY, SMNVEV (reference sequence). The CDR3 sequence is CASSPITGQETQYF. The CDR3 bases are TGTGCCAGCAGTCCCATCACGGGACAAGAGACCCAGTACTTC.

The gene calls are TRBV7-9 and TRBJ1-2; 10 bases align to TRBD1. Germline loops: CDR1 SEHNR, CDR2 FQNEAQ (reference sequence). Germline trimming cut 4 bases from V and 8 bases from J; bases unmatched to any gene: 7. The CDR3 is 14 residues long. This CDR3 reads CASSSPGQGIGYTF. CDR3 nucleotides: TGTGCCAGCAGCTCCCCGGGACAGGGGATCGGCTACACCTTC.

The genes are TRBV6-6 and TRBJ2-3; 11 bases fit TRBD2. V was clipped by 3 bases and J by 4 bases; unmatched bases: 6. The germline CDR1 and CDR2 sequences are MNHNY and SVGAGI (reference sequence). This CDR3 has 16 amino acids. The CDR3 loop is CASSYGLAGGSDTQYF. CDR3 nucleotides: TGTGCCAGCAGTTATGGTCTAGCGGGAGGTTCAGATACGCAGTATTTT.

The gene calls are TRBV5-1 and TRBJ1-2, with D uncertain. The CDR3 totals 13 residues. The germline CDR1 and CDR2 sequences are SGHRS and YFSETQ. V was pared by 4 bases and J by 8 bases, with 15 bases between. CDR3 nucleotide sequence: TGCGCCAGCAGCCCCGGACCCGGAGAGGGCTACACCTTC. This sequence encodes CASSPGPGEGYTF.

The chain is built from TRBV19 and TRBJ1-5; D is unclear. This CDR3 is built from 16 residues. The germline CDR1 and CDR2 sequences are LNHDA and SQIVND (reference sequence). The V gene lost 7 bases and the J gene lost 0 bases, with 16 bases spanning the gap. The CDR3 DNA follows: TGTGCCAGTACCCCCCCGGCGGTGGGTAGCAATCAGCCCCAGCATTTT. The encoded protein is CASTPPAVGSNQPQHF.

The chain has TRBV18 and TRBJ2-1, with D perhaps TRBD1 or TRBD2 (7 bases each). CDR1 and CDR2 (germline): KGHSH, LQKENI. The CDR3 runs to 16 residues. The V end lost 3 bases, the J end lost 4 bases, and 16 bases lay between the germline ends. The CDR3 DNA is TGTGCCAGCTCACCGAACAGGGGCGGGGGTTACAATGAGCAGTTCTTC. Amino acids: CASSPNRGGGYNEQFF. The full variable domain, in which reference TRBV18 and TRBJ2-1 provide the parts outside the CDR3, is NAGVMQNPRHLVRRRGQEARLRCSPMKGHSHVYWYRQLPEEGLKFMVYLQKENIIDESGMPKERFSAEFPKEGPSILRIQQVVRGDSAAYFCASSPNRGGGYNEQFFGPGTRLTVL.

J is TRBJ2-1 and V is TRBV30, with 11 nucleotides matching TRBD2. This CDR3 is built from 13 residues. Trimming took 8 bases from V and 11 from J; bases not matched to a gene: 11. The V gene's germline CDR1 is GTSNPN and CDR2 SVGIG (reference sequence). This CDR3 reads CAGIAGGNFQQFF. CDR3 in DNA: TGTGCCGGTATAGCGGGAGGGAATTTCCAGCAGTTCTTC.

This chain joins TRBV10-3 and TRBJ2-1, with 11 bases aligning to TRBD2. The germline CDR1 and CDR2 sequences are ENHRY and SYGVKD. The CDR3 contains 15 residues. Losses at the gene ends were 8 bases for V and 4 bases for J; bases not matched to a gene: 7. The CDR3 protein is CAIDTGTSGYNEQFF. In DNA, the CDR3 is TGTGCCATCGACACCGGGACTAGCGGTTACAATGAGCAGTTCTTC.

The chain carries TRBV10-3 and TRBJ1-4; D is possibly TRBD1 (5 bases). The CDR3 is 14 amino acids. Per germline, CDR1 ENHRY and CDR2 SYGVKD. V was cut by 8 bases and J by 3 bases, with 13 bases left in between. The CDR3 loop is CAIHPGGANEKLFF. Written as DNA, the CDR3 is TGTGCCATCCACCCGGGGGGGGCTAATGAAAAACTGTTTTTT.